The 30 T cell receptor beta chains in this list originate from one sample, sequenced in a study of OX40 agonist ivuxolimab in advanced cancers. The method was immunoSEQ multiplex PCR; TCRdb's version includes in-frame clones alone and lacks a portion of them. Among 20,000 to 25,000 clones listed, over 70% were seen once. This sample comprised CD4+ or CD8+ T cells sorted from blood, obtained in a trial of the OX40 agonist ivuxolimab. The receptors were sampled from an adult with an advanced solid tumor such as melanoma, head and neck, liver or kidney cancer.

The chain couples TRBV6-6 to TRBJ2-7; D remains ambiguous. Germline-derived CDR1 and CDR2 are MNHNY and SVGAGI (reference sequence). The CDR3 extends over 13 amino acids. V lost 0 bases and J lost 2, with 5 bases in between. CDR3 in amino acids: CASSYSQTYEQYF. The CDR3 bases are TGTGCCAGCAGTTACTCTCAAACCTACGAGCAGTACTTC.

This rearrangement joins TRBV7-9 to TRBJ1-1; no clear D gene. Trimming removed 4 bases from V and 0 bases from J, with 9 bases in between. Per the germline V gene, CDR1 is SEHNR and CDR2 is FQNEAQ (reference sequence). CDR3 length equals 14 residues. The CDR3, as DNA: TGTGCCAGCAGCTGGGGAGGAATGAACACTGAAGCTTTCTTT. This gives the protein CASSWGGMNTEAFF.

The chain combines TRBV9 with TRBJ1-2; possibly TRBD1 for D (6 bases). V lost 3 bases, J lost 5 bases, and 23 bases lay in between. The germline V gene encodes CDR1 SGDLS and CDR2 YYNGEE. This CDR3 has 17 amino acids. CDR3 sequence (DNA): TGTGCCAGCAGCGCAGGATCGGCAGCTAGACAGGATTATGGCTACACCTTC. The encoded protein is CASSAGSAARQDYGYTF.

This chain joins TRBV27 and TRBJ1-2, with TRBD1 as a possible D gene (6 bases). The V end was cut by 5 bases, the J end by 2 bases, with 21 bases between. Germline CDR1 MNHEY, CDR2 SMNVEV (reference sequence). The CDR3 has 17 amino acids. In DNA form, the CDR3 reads TGTGCCAGCAGTCGATTTTATACGGGGGGCACGAACTATGGCTACACCTTC. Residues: CASSRFYTGGTNYGYTF.

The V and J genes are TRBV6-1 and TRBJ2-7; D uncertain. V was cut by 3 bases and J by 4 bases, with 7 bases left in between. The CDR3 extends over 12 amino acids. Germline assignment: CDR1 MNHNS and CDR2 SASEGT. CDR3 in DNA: TGTGCCAGCAGTGATGGCGGATACGAGCAGTACTTC. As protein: CASSDGGYEQYF.

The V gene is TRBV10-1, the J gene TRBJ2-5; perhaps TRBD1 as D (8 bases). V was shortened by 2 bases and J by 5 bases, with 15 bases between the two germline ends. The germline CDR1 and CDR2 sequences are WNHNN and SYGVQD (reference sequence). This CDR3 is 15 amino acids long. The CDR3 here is CASSEGDRTRETQYF. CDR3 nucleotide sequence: TGCGCCAGCAGTGAGGGGGACAGGACTAGGGAGACCCAGTACTTC.

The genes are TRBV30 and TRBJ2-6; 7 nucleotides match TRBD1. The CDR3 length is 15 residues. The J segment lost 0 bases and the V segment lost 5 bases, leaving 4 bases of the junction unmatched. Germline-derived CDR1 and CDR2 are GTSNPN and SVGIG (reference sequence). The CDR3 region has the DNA TGTGCCTGGGGACAGGCCTACTCTGGGGCCAACGTCCTGACTTTC. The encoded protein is CAWGQAYSGANVLTF.

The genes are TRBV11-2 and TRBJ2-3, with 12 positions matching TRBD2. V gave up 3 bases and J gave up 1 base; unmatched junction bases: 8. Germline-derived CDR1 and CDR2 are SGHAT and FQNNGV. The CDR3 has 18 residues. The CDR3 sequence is CASSLELAGGRGTDTQYF. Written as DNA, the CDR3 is TGTGCCAGCAGCTTGGAACTAGCGGGGGGCCGGGGCACAGATACGCAGTATTTT.

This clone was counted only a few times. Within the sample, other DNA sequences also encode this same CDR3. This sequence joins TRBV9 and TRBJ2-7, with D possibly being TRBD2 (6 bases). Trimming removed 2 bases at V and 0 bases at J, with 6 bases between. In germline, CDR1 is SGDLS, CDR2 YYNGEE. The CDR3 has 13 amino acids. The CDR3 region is CASSVGSSYEQYF. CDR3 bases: TGTGCCAGCAGCGTCGGGAGCTCCTACGAGCAGTACTTC.

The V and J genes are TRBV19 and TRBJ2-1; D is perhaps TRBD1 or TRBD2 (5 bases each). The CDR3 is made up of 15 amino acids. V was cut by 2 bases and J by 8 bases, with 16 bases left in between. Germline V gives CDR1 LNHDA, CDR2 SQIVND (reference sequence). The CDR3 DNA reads TGTGCCAGTAGTATATTAGGCACCTTGGGGGATGAGCAGTTCTTC. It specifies CASSILGTLGDEQFF.

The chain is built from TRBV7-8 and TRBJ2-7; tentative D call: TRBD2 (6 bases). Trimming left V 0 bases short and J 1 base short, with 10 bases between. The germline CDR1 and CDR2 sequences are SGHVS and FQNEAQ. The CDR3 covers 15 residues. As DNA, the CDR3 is TGTGCCAGCAGCTTAGCTAGCGGTGTGTCCTACGAGCAGTACTTC. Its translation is CASSLASGVSYEQYF. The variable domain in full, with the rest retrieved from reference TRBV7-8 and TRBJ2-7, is GAGVSQSPRYKVAKRGQDVALRCDPISGHVSLFWYQQALGQGPEFLTYFQNEAQLDKSGLPSDRFFAERPEGSVSTLKIQRTQQEDSAVYLCASSLASGVSYEQYFGPGTRLTVT.

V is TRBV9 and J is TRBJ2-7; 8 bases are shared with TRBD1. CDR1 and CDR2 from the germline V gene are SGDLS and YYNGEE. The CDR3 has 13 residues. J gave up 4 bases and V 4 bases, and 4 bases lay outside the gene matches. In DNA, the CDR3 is TGTGCCAGCAGCCCCCGGACAGGGTACGAGCAGTACTTC. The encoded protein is CASSPRTGYEQYF.

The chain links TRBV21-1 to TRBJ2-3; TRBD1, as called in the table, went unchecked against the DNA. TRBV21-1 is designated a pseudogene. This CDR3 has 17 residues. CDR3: CASSKVGRSASTDTQYF. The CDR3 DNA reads TGTGCCAGCAGCAAAGTGGGCAGGTCCGCTAGCACAGATACGCAGTATTTT.

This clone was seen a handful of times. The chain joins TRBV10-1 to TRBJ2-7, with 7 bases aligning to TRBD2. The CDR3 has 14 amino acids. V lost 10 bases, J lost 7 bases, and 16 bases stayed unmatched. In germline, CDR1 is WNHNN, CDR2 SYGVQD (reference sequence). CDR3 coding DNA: TGCGCCACCCGCCCCCAGCCCCAGCGGGGAGAGCAGTACTTC. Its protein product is CATRPQPQRGEQYF.

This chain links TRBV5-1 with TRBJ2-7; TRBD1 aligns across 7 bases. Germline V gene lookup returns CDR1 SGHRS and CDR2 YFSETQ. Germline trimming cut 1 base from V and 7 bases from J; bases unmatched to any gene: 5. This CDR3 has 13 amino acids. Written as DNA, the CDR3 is TGCGCCAGCAGCTTGTGGACAGGTCAAGAGCAGTACTTC. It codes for CASSLWTGQEQYF.

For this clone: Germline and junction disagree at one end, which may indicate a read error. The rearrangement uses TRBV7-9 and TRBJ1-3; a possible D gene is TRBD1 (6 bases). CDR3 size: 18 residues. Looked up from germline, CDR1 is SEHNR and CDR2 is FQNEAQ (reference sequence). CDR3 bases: TGTGCCAGCAGCGTAGCCCTGGACAGTCCGAGCTCTGGAAACACCATATATTTT. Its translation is CASSVALDSPSSGNTIYF.

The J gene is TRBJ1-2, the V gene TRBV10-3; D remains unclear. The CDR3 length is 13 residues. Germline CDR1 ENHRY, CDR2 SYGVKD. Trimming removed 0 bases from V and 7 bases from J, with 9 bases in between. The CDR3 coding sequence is TGTGCCATCAGTGAGTCGTTGGGATTTGGCTACACCTTC. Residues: CAISESLGFGYTF.

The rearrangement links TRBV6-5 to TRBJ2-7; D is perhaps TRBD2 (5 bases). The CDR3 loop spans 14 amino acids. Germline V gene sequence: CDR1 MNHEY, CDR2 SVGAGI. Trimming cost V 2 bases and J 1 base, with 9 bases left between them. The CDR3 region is CASSYERRSYEQYF. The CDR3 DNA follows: TGTGCCAGCAGTTACGAGCGGAGATCCTACGAGCAGTACTTC.

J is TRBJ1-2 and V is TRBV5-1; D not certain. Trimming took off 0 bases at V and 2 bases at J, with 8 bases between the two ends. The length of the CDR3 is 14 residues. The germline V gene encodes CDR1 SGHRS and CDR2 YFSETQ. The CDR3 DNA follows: TGCGCCAGCAGCTTGGGGGCACTCAACTATGGCTACACCTTC. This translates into CASSLGALNYGYTF.

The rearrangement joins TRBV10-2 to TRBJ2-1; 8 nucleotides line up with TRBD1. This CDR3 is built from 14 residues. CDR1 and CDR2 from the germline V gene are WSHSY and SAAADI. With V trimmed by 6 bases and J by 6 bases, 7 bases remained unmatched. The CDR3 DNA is TGCGCCAGCAGCCCCGGGACAGGCATCAATGAGCAGTTCTTC. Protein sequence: CASSPGTGINEQFF.

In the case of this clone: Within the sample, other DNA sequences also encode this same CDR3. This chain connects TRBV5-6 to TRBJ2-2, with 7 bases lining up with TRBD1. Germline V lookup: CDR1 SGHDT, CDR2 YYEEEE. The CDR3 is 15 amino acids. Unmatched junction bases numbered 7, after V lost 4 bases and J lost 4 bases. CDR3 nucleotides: TGTGCCAGCAGCCCCGACAGGGACGGCACCGGGGAGCTGTTTTTT. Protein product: CASSPDRDGTGELFF.

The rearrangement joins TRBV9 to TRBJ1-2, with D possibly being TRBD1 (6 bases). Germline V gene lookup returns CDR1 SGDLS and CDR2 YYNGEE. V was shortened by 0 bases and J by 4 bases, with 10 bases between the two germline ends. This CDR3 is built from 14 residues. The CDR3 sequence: CASSVALGAYGYTF. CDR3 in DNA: TGTGCCAGCAGCGTAGCTTTGGGGGCCTATGGCTACACCTTC.

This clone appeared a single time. CDR3 amino acids: CASSEGGTSGSDEQFF. The DNA for the CDR3 is TGTGCCAGCAGTGAGGGAGGGACTAGCGGGAGTGATGAGCAGTTCTTC. The chain uses TRBV6-4 and TRBJ2-1; 14 bases align to TRBD2. V was pared by 3 bases and J by 8 bases, with 6 bases of the junction left unmatched. The CDR3 is 16 amino acids. Germline values: CDR1 MRHNA, CDR2 SNTAGT.

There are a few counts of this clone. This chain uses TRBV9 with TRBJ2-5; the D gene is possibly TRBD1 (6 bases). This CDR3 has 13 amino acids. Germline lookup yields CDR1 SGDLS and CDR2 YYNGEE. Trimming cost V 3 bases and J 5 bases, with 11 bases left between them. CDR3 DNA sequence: TGTGCCAGCAGCGGGGGGCACCGGGAGACCCAGTACTTC. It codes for CASSGGHRETQYF.

The CDR3 loop is CASSPGPKSNQPQHF. As DNA, the CDR3 is TGTGCCAGCAGCCCGGGACCGAAAAGCAATCAGCCCCAGCATTTT. The chain links TRBV27 to TRBJ1-5, with D possibly being TRBD1 (5 bases). The CDR3 is made up of 15 amino acids. Looked up from germline, CDR1 is MNHEY and CDR2 is SMNVEV (reference sequence). The V end lost 6 bases, the J end lost 1 base, and 13 bases lay between the germline ends.

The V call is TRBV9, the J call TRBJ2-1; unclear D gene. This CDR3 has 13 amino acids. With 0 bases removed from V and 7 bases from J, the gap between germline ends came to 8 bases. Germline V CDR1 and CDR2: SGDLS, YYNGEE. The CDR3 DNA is TGTGCCAGCAGCGTAGCTGGCGTTAATGAGCAGTTCTTC. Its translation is CASSVAGVNEQFF.

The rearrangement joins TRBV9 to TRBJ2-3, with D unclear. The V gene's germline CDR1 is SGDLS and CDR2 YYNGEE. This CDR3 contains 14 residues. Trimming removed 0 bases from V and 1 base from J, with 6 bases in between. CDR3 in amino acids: CASSVGKGTDTQYF. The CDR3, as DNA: TGTGCCAGCAGCGTAGGAAAGGGCACAGATACGCAGTATTTT.

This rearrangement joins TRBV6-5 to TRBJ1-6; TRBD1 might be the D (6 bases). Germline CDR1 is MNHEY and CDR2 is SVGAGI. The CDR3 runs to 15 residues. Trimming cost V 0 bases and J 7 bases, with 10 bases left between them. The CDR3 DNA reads TGTGCCAGCAGTTACTCGACAGGAACCAATTCACCCCTCCACTTT. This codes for CASSYSTGTNSPLHF.

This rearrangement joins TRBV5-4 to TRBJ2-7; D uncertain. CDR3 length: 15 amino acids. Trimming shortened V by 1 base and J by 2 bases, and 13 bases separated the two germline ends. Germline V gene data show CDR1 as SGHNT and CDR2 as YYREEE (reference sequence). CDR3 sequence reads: CASSLSSVPAYEQYF. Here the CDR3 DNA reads TGTGCCAGCAGCTTGTCAAGCGTACCCGCCTACGAGCAGTACTTC.

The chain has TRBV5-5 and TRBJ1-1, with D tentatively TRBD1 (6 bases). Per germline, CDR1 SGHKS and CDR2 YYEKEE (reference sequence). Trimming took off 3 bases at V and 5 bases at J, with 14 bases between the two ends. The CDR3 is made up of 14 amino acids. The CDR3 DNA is TGTGCCAGCAGCTCGTGGTGGAGGGGGACTGAAGCTTTCTTT. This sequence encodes CASSSWWRGTEAFF. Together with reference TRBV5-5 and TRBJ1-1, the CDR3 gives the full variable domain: DAGVTQSPTHLIKTRGQQVTLRCSPISGHKSVSWYQQVLGQGPQFIFQYYEKEERGRGNFPDRFSARQFPNYSSELNVNALLLGDSALYLCASSSWWRGTEAFFGQGTRLTVV.